What follows describes a single T cell receptor (beta chain). Its cognate antigen is unknown. The data derive from a study of T cell responses to AZD1222 COVID-19 vaccine. Study-level results: Scientists sampled the repertoires only once the peak T cell response had passed. Rises in breadth and depth of Spike-specific TCRs came after two AZD1222 doses. Among AZD1222 vaccinees, only 5 to 7 were seropositive at baseline. Clonal diversity was possibly underestimated, and white British individuals and females predominated among donors.

Some clones are missing from TCRdb's copy, which holds only in-frame ones; the method was immunoSEQ multiplex PCR. The sample consists of 150,000 to 200,000 clones, over 90% of them appearing once. CDR1 and CDR2 (germline): LNHDA, SQIVND (reference sequence). CDR3 length equals 14 residues. Trimming removed 9 bases at V and 0 bases at J, with 12 bases between. The genes are TRBV19 and TRBJ1-3; D perhaps matches TRBD1 (6 bases). Sequencing was performed on peripheral blood, taken on day 0 of AZD1222 vaccination. This clonotype was sampled from an adult in good health. The CDR3 DNA follows: TGTGCCAGCTACGGCAGGGGCTCTGGAAACACCATATATTTT. Translating it yields CASYGRGSGNTIYF.